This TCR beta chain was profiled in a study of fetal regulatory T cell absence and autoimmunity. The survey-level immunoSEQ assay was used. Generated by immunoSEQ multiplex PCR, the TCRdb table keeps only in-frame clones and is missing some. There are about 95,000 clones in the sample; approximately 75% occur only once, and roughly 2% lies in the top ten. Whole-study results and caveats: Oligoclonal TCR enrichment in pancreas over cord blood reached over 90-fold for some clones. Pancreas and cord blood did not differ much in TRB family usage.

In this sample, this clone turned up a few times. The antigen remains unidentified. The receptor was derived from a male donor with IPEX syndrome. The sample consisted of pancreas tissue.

CDR3: CASSQYNTGELFF. CDR3 nucleotide sequence: TGCGCCAGCAGCCAGTACAACACCGGGGAGCTGTTTTTT. This chain uses TRBV4-1 with TRBJ2-2; no reliable D call. This CDR3 is built from 13 residues. Trimming cost V 3 bases and J 2 bases, with 4 bases left between them. The germline CDR1 and CDR2 sequences are MGHRA and YSYEKL.